What follows is one TCR beta chain and its context. Libraries were prepared by immunoSEQ multiplex PCR; TCRdb keeps only in-frame clonotypes and omits some of them. The sample lists about 480,000 clones, over 75% occurring once. The data derive from a study of blood T cell repertoires in COVID-19. From germline, CDR1 is MGHDK and CDR2 SYGVNS. V dropped 1 base and J dropped 2; count of bases not matched to a gene: 4. CDR3 size: 15 residues. The chain recombines TRBV25-1 with TRBJ1-1; 7 bases are a match to TRBD1. This TCR was recovered from a woman in her thirties or forties who had recovered from COVID-19. Specimen: PBMCs or T cells enriched from blood (not recorded which). CDR3 bases: TGTGCCAGCAGTGAATTCGGACAGGCCAACACTGAAGCTTTCTTT. It specifies CASSEFGQANTEAFF.